This TCR beta chain is from a study of blood T cells in healthy people across ages. Per germline, CDR1 SGHDT and CDR2 YYEEEE. The CDR3 contains 17 residues. The J segment lost 5 bases and the V segment lost 2 bases, leaving 13 bases of the junction unmatched. In this sample, this clonotype turned up a few times. Its antigen is unidentified. General study results and limits: Per-million-T-cell TCR beta diversity fell roughly linearly with age.

Primers used in a second PCR of roughly 6 to 11 cycles were a sample-barcoded 5' primer and a J-beta primer mix. TCRdb called the 5' RACE reads again in MiXCR, with one record for every CDR3 protein. The profile shows about 570,000 distinct CDR3 sequences, 27% of them singletons. The chain is built from TRBV5-6 and TRBJ2-3; the match to TRBD2 covers 8 bases. The source material was blood. This sequence was found in a woman aged 70-85 years in good health. CDR3 in amino acids: CASSFLVGGASLDTQYF. The CDR3 nucleotides are TGTGCCAGCAGCTTTCTCGTCGGGGGGGCCTCTCTAGATACGCAGTATTTT.